These 23 T cell receptor beta chains originate from one sample sequenced in a study of cytomegalovirus exposure and HLA in healthy donors. With 60 Vbeta and 13 Jbeta primers, the PCR was carried out. This table comes from immunoSEQ multiplex PCR, and its TCRdb copy is limited to in-frame clones, with some not included. The data contain 130,000 to 150,000 clones, around 75% of them seen just once; the ten biggest clones take up around 1.7%. Sequenced sample: PBMCs. The receptors here all came from a woman in her 40s in good health and CMV-seronegative.

This clone has a handful of counts. The chain links TRBV2 to TRBJ2-5, with D possibly matching TRBD2 (6 bases). The CDR3 sequence is 14 residues long. CDR1 and CDR2 (germline): SNHLY, FYNNEI. V lost 1 base to trimming and J lost 5 bases, with 11 bases between them. The CDR3 is CASSEVSGTETQYF. The DNA for the CDR3 is TGTGCCAGCAGTGAAGTTTCGGGGACTGAGACCCAGTACTTC.

The rearrangement joins TRBV27 to TRBJ2-3, with TRBD2 matching 8 bases. Per germline, CDR1 MNHEY and CDR2 SMNVEV (reference sequence). This CDR3 has 17 residues. The V gene end was trimmed by 5 bases and the J gene end by 9 bases; junction bases not matched to a gene: 19. In DNA form, the CDR3 reads TGTGCCAGCAGTCTCGGACCGGGAGCGGGGGTGCCTAAAACGCAGTATTTT. Translated, it gives CASSLGPGAGVPKTQYF.

With respect to this clone: One junction end disagrees with the germline gene, perhaps due to a read error. The rearrangement uses TRBV7-9 and TRBJ2-7, with D hard to call. The CDR3 totals 12 residues. Germline CDR1 and CDR2: SEHNR and FQNEAQ (reference sequence). The chain's CDR3 is CSSSLYNYEQYF. CDR3 bases: TGTTCCAGCAGCCTTTACAACTACGAGCAGTACTTC.

The V call is TRBV9, the J call TRBJ1-1; 9 bases align to TRBD1. V lost 2 bases to trimming and J lost 1 base; unmatched junction nucleotides: 6. From germline, CDR1 is SGDLS and CDR2 YYNGEE. The length of the CDR3 is 16 residues. The DNA of the CDR3 is TGTGCCAGCAGCGTGGCGGGGGACAGGGCGAACACTGAAGCTTTCTTT. It specifies CASSVAGDRANTEAFF.

The V and J genes are TRBV19 and TRBJ2-7; TRBD1 matches 9 bases. Germline V gives CDR1 LNHDA, CDR2 SQIVND (reference sequence). V shed 5 bases and J 6 bases; nucleotides not matched to a gene: 14. CDR3 length: 16 residues. CDR3 amino acids: CASSPIGPGQGSEQYF. The DNA for the CDR3 is TGTGCCAGTAGTCCAATCGGGCCGGGACAGGGATCCGAGCAGTACTTC.

This clone has a single count. CDR3 protein: CASSLLGDSYTQYF. In DNA form, the CDR3 reads TGTGCCAGCAGCTTACTGGGGGACAGCTATACGCAGTATTTT. J is TRBJ2-3 and V is TRBV5-4, with 7 bases aligning to TRBD1. V shed 2 bases, J shed 7 bases, and the junction held 7 bases outside the gene matches. In germline, CDR1 is SGHNT, CDR2 YYREEE (reference sequence). This CDR3 has 14 amino acids.

This clone has just a few counts. DNA of the CDR3: TGTGCCAGCAGCTTGGGGTCAGGGATCAATCAGCCCCAGCATTTT. Protein sequence: CASSLGSGINQPQHF. The gene calls are TRBV5-4 and TRBJ1-5; a possible D gene is TRBD1 (5 bases). CDR3 length: 15 amino acids. Trimming pared 0 bases from V and 3 bases from J, leaving 10 bases between. Looked up from germline, CDR1 is SGHNT and CDR2 is YYREEE (reference sequence).

The rearrangement links TRBV5-1 to TRBJ2-3; 7 nucleotides agree with TRBD1. Germline loops: CDR1 SGHRS, CDR2 YFSETQ. The CDR3 extends over 16 amino acids. Trimming cost V 1 base and J 2 bases; bases outside gene matches: 7. The CDR3 sequence: CASSLWAGGVTDTQYF. CDR3 nucleotides: TGCGCCAGCAGCTTGTGGGCAGGGGGAGTCACAGATACGCAGTATTTT.

This chain joins TRBV27 and TRBJ2-1; D might be TRBD2 (6 bases). The CDR3 is 14 residues long. The ends were cut back, 2 bases at V and 15 bases at J, with 20 bases in the middle. Germline V gene data show CDR1 as MNHEY and CDR2 as SMNVEV (reference sequence). CDR3 residues: CASSLRGTTGVPFF. The CDR3 nucleotides read TGTGCCAGCAGTTTACGGGGGACCACCGGGGTCCCGTTCTTC.

This clone was counted a single time. V gene TRBV7-2 combines with J gene TRBJ1-4; possibly TRBD1 for D (5 bases). This CDR3 is built from 13 residues. Deletions cut 8 bases from V and 7 bases from J, with 14 bases between. Germline V gene lookup returns CDR1 SGHTA and CDR2 FQGNSA. The DNA of the CDR3 is TGTGCCAGCCAGCGGGGGGTGGCTGAAAAACTGTTTTTT. This encodes CASQRGVAEKLFF.

The rearrangement links TRBV13 to TRBJ2-1, with 8 bases that match TRBD2. Trimming cost V 3 bases and J 5 bases; bases outside gene matches: 9. Germline assignment: CDR1 PRHDT and CDR2 FYEKMQ (reference sequence). CDR3 length equals 16 residues. CDR3 coding DNA: TGTGCCAGCAGCTTCAGACGGGAGGGCCTAGACAATGAGCAGTTCTTC. Translating gives CASSFRREGLDNEQFF.

This clone was observed a single time. The chain employs TRBV27 and TRBJ1-2, with D possibly matching TRBD1 (5 bases). Germline loops: CDR1 MNHEY, CDR2 SMNVEV (reference sequence). V lost 2 bases to trimming and J lost 4 bases, with 11 bases between them. The CDR3 spans 14 residues. CDR3 nucleotides: TGTGCCAGCAGTTTAAGCCGGGGGAGCTATGGCTACACCTTC. This gives the protein CASSLSRGSYGYTF.

This sequence joins TRBV27 and TRBJ2-1; D is undetermined. With 0 bases removed from V and 0 bases from J, the gap between germline ends came to 6 bases. Germline V CDR1 and CDR2: MNHEY, SMNVEV (reference sequence). The CDR3 runs to 15 residues. CDR3 coding DNA: TGTGCCAGCAGTTTATCCCCGAGCTCCTACAATGAGCAGTTCTTC. Its translation is CASSLSPSSYNEQFF.

The V call is TRBV9, the J call TRBJ2-1; maybe TRBD2 (8 bases). Germline values: CDR1 SGDLS, CDR2 YYNGEE. There are 17 residues in the CDR3. V lost 4 bases, J lost 6 bases, and 23 bases lay in between. The CDR3 loop reads CASSPRGGEAGGNEQFF. In DNA, the CDR3 is TGTGCCAGCAGCCCCCGGGGGGGTGAGGCAGGGGGCAATGAGCAGTTCTTC.

This chain connects TRBV7-9 to TRBJ2-3; tentatively, D is TRBD2 (6 bases). The germline gives CDR1 SEHNR, CDR2 FQNEAQ (reference sequence). Between the trimmed V and J ends, which lost 1 base and 2 bases, there was a span of 13 bases. The CDR3 is 16 amino acids. The CDR3 bases are TGTGCCAGCAGCTTAGTCGGGACTCTGCTCACAGATACGCAGTATTTT. The encoded protein is CASSLVGTLLTDTQYF.

This clone occurred once. V is TRBV4-1 and J is TRBJ2-3, with D perhaps TRBD1 (6 bases). V was clipped by 5 bases and J by 0 bases, with 12 bases between them. The germline gives CDR1 MGHRA, CDR2 YSYEKL. This CDR3 is built from 15 residues. The CDR3 reads CASSMMRGSTDTQYF. Here the CDR3 DNA reads TGCGCCAGCAGCATGATGAGGGGGAGCACAGATACGCAGTATTTT.

This clone has a handful of counts. The CDR3 sequence is CASSIQQGFYGYTF. CDR3 bases: TGTGCCAGTAGTATACAACAGGGATTCTATGGCTACACCTTC. The V gene is TRBV19, the J gene TRBJ1-2; tentative D call: TRBD1 (6 bases). Trimming stripped 2 bases from V and 4 bases from J, with 11 bases between. The germline CDR1 and CDR2 sequences are LNHDA and SQIVND (reference sequence). This CDR3 is 14 amino acids long.

The chain recombines TRBV2 with TRBJ2-1; 9 bases are shared with TRBD2. The CDR3 loop spans 15 amino acids. Trimming cost V 6 bases and J 4 bases; bases outside gene matches: 7. Germline CDR1 reads SNHLY; CDR2 reads FYNNEI. The CDR3 loop is CASRRLAEDYNEQFF. The DNA for the CDR3 is TGTGCCAGCAGGAGACTAGCGGAAGATTACAATGAGCAGTTCTTC.

Of note for this clone: One junction end disagrees with the germline gene, perhaps due to a read error. The chain is built from TRBV7-9 and TRBJ1-2; TRBD1 aligns across 9 bases. Germline loops: CDR1 SEHNR, CDR2 FQNEAQ (reference sequence). The CDR3 loop spans 16 amino acids. DNA for the CDR3: TGTTCCAGCAGCTCCCAACTCGGGGACAGGGCACAAGGCTACACCTTC. Translating it yields CSSSSQLGDRAQGYTF.

The chain carries TRBV5-1 and TRBJ1-2; TRBD1 agrees at 10 bases. Germline CDR1 SGHRS, CDR2 YFSETQ. This CDR3 region has 14 residues. With 0 bases clipped from V and 13 bases from J, the junction kept 9 bases outside the gene matches. CDR3 bases: TGCGCCAGCAGCTTGGGGCCCGACAGGGGGCTTGGCACCTTC. The encoded protein is CASSLGPDRGLGTF.

The chain has TRBV6-5 and TRBJ2-7; no clear D. CDR1 and CDR2 (germline): MNHEY, SVGAGI. V lost 2 bases, J lost 2 bases, and 13 bases lay in between. CDR3 length equals 15 residues. In DNA form, the CDR3 reads TGTGCCAGCAGTTACCTTCCGGAGATCACCTACGAGCAGTACTTC. This gives the protein CASSYLPEITYEQYF.

This chain connects TRBV10-3 to TRBJ2-7, with 8 bases fitting TRBD1. The V gene's germline CDR1 is ENHRY and CDR2 SYGVKD. The J segment lost 1 base and the V segment lost 4 bases, leaving 3 bases of the junction unmatched. The CDR3 spans 14 residues. The CDR3 loop is CAISAGTGSYEQYF. The CDR3 DNA sequence: TGTGCCATCAGTGCGGGGACAGGTTCCTACGAGCAGTACTTC.

The sample holds a few counts of this clone. The gene calls are TRBV4-1 and TRBJ2-1; 7 bases align to TRBD2. Trimming removed 2 bases from V and 3 bases from J; junction bases left unmatched: 4. CDR1 and CDR2 from the germline V gene are MGHRA and YSYEKL. The CDR3 is 15 amino acids. The CDR3 here is CASSQIGLVYNEQFF. CDR3 sequence (DNA): TGCGCCAGCAGCCAAATAGGACTAGTCTACAATGAGCAGTTCTTC.